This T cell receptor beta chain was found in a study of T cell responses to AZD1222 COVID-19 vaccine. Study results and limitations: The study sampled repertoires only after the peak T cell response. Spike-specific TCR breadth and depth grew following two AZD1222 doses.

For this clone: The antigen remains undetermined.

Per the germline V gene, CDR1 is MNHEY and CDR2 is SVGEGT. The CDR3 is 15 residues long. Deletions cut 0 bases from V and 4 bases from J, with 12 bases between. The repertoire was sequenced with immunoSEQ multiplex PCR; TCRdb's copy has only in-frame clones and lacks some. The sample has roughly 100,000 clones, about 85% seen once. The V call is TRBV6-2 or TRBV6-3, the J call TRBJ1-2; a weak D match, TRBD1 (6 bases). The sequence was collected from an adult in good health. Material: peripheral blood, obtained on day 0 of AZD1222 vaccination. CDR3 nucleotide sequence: TGTGCCAGCAGTTACTCCGACAGGACGGGCTATGGCTACACCTTC. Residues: CASSYSDRTGYGYTF.